This T cell receptor (beta chain) was captured in a study of CD4 and CD8 cells across lung adenocarcinoma regions. One entry per CDR3 protein, called by TCRdb with MiXCR from the PCR reads. The sample consists of roughly 10,000 distinct CDR3 sequences, around 51% of them appearing once. The germline CDR1 and CDR2 sequences are MRHNA and SNTAGT. The CDR3 is made up of 13 amino acids. V shed 5 bases and J shed 0 bases, with 7 bases lying between them. This clonotype occurred many times. Sequencing was done on a sample of CD4+ T cells from the margin of a lung tumor. The chain couples TRBV6-4 to TRBJ1-1; D remains unclear. This TCR was recovered from a male donor with lung adenocarcinoma. The CD4 and CD8 labels of this study may be unreliable. This CDR3 reads CASSPGLNTEAFF. Here the CDR3 DNA reads TGTGCCAGCAGTCCCGGTCTGAACACTGAAGCTTTCTTT.